The 14 T cell receptor beta chains below were found in one sample sequenced in a study of T cell responses to AZD1222 COVID-19 vaccine. TCRdb's table, derived via immunoSEQ multiplex PCR, lists solely in-frame clones and lacks some. The data contain 90,000 to 150,000 clones, approximately 85% of them singletons. Sequences were derived from peripheral blood, sampled on day 0 of AZD1222 vaccination. All receptors derive from an adult in good health.

The J gene is TRBJ1-5, the V gene TRBV6-5; TRBD1 matches 8 bases. CDR3 length: 15 residues. Losses at the gene ends were 6 bases for V and 5 bases for J; bases not matched to a gene: 9. In germline, CDR1 is MNHEY, CDR2 SVGAGI. This chain's CDR3 is CASSVSYRGDQPQHF. The CDR3 DNA is TGTGCCAGCAGCGTGTCTTACAGGGGGGATCAGCCCCAGCATTTT.

The rearrangement uses TRBV4-2 and TRBJ1-6, with 7 nucleotides matching TRBD1. The length of the CDR3 is 14 residues. Per germline, CDR1 LGHNA and CDR2 YNFKEQ. With 5 bases clipped from V and 14 bases from J, the junction kept 12 bases outside the gene matches. The DNA of the CDR3 is TGTGCCAGCAGCTCGCAGGGGGGACGGGGAACCCTCCACTTT. Amino acid sequence: CASSSQGGRGTLHF.

The chain joins TRBV9 to TRBJ2-3, with D tentatively TRBD1 (6 bases). The CDR3 has 15 amino acids. V lost 0 bases and J 10 bases, leaving 18 bases between the germline ends. Per germline, CDR1 SGDLS and CDR2 YYNGEE. CDR3 DNA sequence: TGTGCCAGCAGCGTAGAGGGACAAGAGGGTACATCGCAGTATTTT. Translated: CASSVEGQEGTSQYF.

The V and J genes are TRBV6-4 and TRBJ2-1, with D possibly being TRBD2 (6 bases). V lost 5 bases, J lost 5 bases, and 10 bases lay in between. This CDR3 region has 13 residues. CDR1 and CDR2 from the germline V gene are MRHNA and SNTAGT. The CDR3 bases are TGTGCCAGCAGTACCGGGACTCACAATGAGCAGTTCTTC. Translating it yields CASSTGTHNEQFF.

This sequence joins TRBV2 and TRBJ2-7; D unresolved. V was trimmed by 5 bases and J by 3 bases, leaving 14 bases between them. Germline V gene sequence: CDR1 SNHLY, CDR2 FYNNEI. The CDR3 loop spans 14 amino acids. The CDR3 reads CASSPAHLLYEQYF. In nucleotides, the CDR3 is TGTGCCAGCAGTCCAGCTCATCTCCTCTACGAGCAGTACTTC.

The rearrangement joins TRBV11-2 to TRBJ1-1, with 8 bases lining up with TRBD1. CDR3 size: 15 residues. Germline trimming cut 1 base from V and 4 bases from J; bases unmatched to any gene: 5. The germline V gene has CDR1 SGHAT and CDR2 FQNNGV. CDR3 in DNA: TGTGCCAGCAGCTTAGCAAACAGGGGGGGCACTGAAGCTTTCTTT. Translation: CASSLANRGGTEAFF.

This clone was seen a few times. The rearrangement uses TRBV19 and TRBJ1-1; TRBD1 might be the D (5 bases). CDR1 is LNHDA, CDR2 SQIVND, per germline (reference sequence). Trimming took 1 base from V and 0 from J, leaving 6 bases between them. The CDR3 length is 14 residues. The CDR3 region is CASSIVGVNTEAFF. CDR3 nucleotide sequence: TGTGCCAGTAGTATAGTGGGGGTGAACACTGAAGCTTTCTTT.

The J gene is TRBJ1-4, the V gene TRBV27; 9 bases are shared with TRBD1. Germline CDR1 and CDR2: MNHEY and SMNVEV (reference sequence). The V segment lost 6 bases and the J segment 6 bases; nucleotides outside the gene matches: 8. This CDR3 has 15 amino acids. This CDR3 reads CASSYGQGRDEKLFF. DNA for the CDR3: TGTGCCAGCAGCTACGGACAGGGGCGGGATGAAAAACTGTTTTTT.

J is TRBJ2-1 and V is TRBV28; TRBD2 matches at 12 bases. In germline, CDR1 is MDHEN, CDR2 SYDVKM. Trimming removed 3 bases from V and 9 bases from J; junction bases left unmatched: 3. The length of the CDR3 is 14 residues. The CDR3 DNA reads as TGTGCCAGCAGTTTGGCTAGCGGGAGGGGTGAGCAGTTCTTC. This encodes CASSLASGRGEQFF.

The chain links TRBV7-2 to TRBJ2-7; 11 positions match TRBD2. CDR1 and CDR2 (germline): SGHTA, FQGNSA. J lost 2 bases, V lost 4 bases, and 10 bases had no gene match. The CDR3 consists of 17 residues. The CDR3 sequence is CASSSQTLAGGTYEQYF. Written as DNA, the CDR3 is TGTGCCAGCAGCTCACAGACATTAGCGGGAGGGACCTACGAGCAGTACTTC. Variable domain in full (rest from reference TRBV7-2 and TRBJ2-7): GAGVSQSPSNKVTEKGKDVELRCDPISGHTALYWYRQSLGQGLEFLIYFQGNSAPDKSGLPSDRFSAERTGGSVSTLTIQRTQQEDSAVYLCASSSQTLAGGTYEQYFGPGTRLTVT.

The chain joins TRBV5-1 to TRBJ1-4; 8 nucleotides align to TRBD1. J gave up 3 bases and V 0 bases, and 4 bases lay outside the gene matches. Germline assignment: CDR1 SGHRS and CDR2 YFSETQ. This CDR3 comprises 16 residues. CDR3 in amino acids: CASSLGTGRANEKLFF. The CDR3 DNA is TGCGCCAGCAGCTTGGGGACAGGGCGGGCTAATGAAAAACTGTTTTTT.

V is TRBV19 and J is TRBJ1-2; 10 nucleotides match TRBD1. The V gene end was trimmed by 3 bases and the J gene end by 4 bases; junction bases not matched to a gene: 8. Germline values: CDR1 LNHDA, CDR2 SQIVND (reference sequence). The CDR3 covers 16 residues. This CDR3 is CASSIPSWDRGYGYTF. The DNA of the CDR3 is TGTGCCAGTAGTATCCCCTCCTGGGACAGGGGCTATGGCTACACCTTC. Supplemented by reference TRBV19 and TRBJ1-2, the full variable domain reads DGGITQSPKYLFRKEGQNVTLSCEQNLNHDAMYWYRQDPGQGLRLIYYSQIVNDFQKGDIAEGYSVSREKKESFPLTVTSAQKNPTAFYLCASSIPSWDRGYGYTFGSGTRLTVV.

This chain links TRBV2 with TRBJ2-7, with unresolved D. The CDR3 covers 14 residues. CDR1 is SNHLY and CDR2 is FYNNEI in the germline V gene. Trimming pared 6 bases from V and 0 bases from J, leaving 12 bases between. The CDR3 coding sequence is TGTGCCAGCAGGCCCCCTGCTGGCTCCTACGAGCAGTACTTC. Translating gives CASRPPAGSYEQYF.

V and J are TRBV18 and TRBJ1-1; no clear D. Germline CDR1 reads KGHSH; CDR2 reads LQKENI. This CDR3 comprises 13 residues. The V and J ends lost 2 bases and 1 base respectively, with 5 bases between them. CDR3: CASSPMENTEAFF. For the CDR3, the DNA is TGTGCCAGCTCACCAATGGAGAACACTGAAGCTTTCTTT.